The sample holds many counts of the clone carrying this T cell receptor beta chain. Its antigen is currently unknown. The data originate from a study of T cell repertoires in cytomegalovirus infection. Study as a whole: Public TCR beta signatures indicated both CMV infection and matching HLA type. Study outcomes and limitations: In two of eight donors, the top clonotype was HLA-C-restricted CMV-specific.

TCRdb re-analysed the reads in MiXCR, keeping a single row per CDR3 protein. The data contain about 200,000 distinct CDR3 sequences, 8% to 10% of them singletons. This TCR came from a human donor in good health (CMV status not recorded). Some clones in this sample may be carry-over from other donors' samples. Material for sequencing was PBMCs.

This CDR3 is CASSPIPGGGTEAFF. The CDR3 DNA follows: TGTGCCAGCAGCCCCATTCCCGGGGGGGGCACTGAAGCTTTCTTT. The rearrangement joins TRBV7-3 to TRBJ1-1, with D maybe TRBD1 (5 bases). The CDR3 runs 15 residues. Looked up from germline, CDR1 is SGHTA and CDR2 is FQGTGA. V lost 5 bases and J lost 4, with 17 bases in between.